The clone carrying this TCR beta chain was detected many times. Hyperthyroidism in the patients, aged 18 to 65, was newly diagnosed and under 2 months in duration. It was at first hyperthyroidism diagnosis, before any ophthalmopathy symptoms, that the blood sample was taken. Amplification yielded TCR beta CDR3 regions, with RNA transcripts as the source. HTBI primers were the set used in a first-round RT-PCR of the TCR CDR3. Each CDR3 protein gets one entry after TCRdb re-called the multiplex PCR reads with MiXCR. The table has hundreds of thousands of distinct CDR3 sequences, 11% to 15% seen once; the top ten hold roughly 5.5%. Germline CDR1 reads LNHDA; CDR2 reads SQIVND (reference sequence). The ends were cut back, 3 bases at V and 10 bases at J, with 15 bases in the middle. This CDR3 contains 13 residues. This sample is drawn from a study of T cells in Graves' hyperthyroidism and ophthalmopathy.

The sequence came from a woman aged 25 to 39 with Graves' hyperthyroidism that later progressed to Graves' ophthalmopathy. The sample consisted of blood. V is TRBV19 and J is TRBJ1-2; weak D call: TRBD1 (5 bases). As DNA, the CDR3 is TGTGCCAGTAGTATCCCTGCGGGGGGGGACTACACCTTC. Its protein product is CASSIPAGGDYTF.